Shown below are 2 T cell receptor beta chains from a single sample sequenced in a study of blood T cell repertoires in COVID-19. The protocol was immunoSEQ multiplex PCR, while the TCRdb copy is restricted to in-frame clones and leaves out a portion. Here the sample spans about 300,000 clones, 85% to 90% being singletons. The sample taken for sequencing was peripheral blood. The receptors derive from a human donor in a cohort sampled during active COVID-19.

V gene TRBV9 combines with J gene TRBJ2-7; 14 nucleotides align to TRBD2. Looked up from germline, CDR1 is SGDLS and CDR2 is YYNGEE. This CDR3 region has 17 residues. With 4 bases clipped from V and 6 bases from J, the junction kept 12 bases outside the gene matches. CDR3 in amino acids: CASSPQETSGRVIEQYF. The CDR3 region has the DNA TGTGCCAGCAGCCCCCAAGAGACTAGCGGGAGGGTTATCGAGCAGTACTTC.

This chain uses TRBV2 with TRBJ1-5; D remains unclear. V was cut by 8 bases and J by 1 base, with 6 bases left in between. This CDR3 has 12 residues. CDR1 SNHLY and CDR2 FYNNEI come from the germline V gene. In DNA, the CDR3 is TGTGCCAGCGGAGGGAGCAATCAGCCCCAGCATTTT. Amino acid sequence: CASGGSNQPQHF.